What follows are 23 T cell receptor beta chains derived from one specimen sequenced in a study of cytomegalovirus exposure and HLA in healthy donors. The PCR contained 60 Vbeta and 13 Jbeta primers. Sequencing used immunoSEQ multiplex PCR; TCRdb keeps in-frame clones, though not all of them. Among some 87,000 clones listed, roughly 60% were seen once. Sequencing was performed on PBMCs. These receptors all stem from a woman under 40 in good health and CMV-seropositive.

The CDR3, as DNA: TGTGCCAGCAGTTTCGGGATTCTGAAGTTCTTC. The encoded protein is CASSFGILKFF. The chain uses TRBV28 and TRBJ2-1; a possible D gene is TRBD2 (5 bases). This CDR3 has 11 amino acids. Per the germline V gene, CDR1 is MDHEN and CDR2 is SYDVKM. Trimming took off 3 bases at V and 14 bases at J, with 11 bases between the two ends.

This chain links TRBV19 with TRBJ1-1; D uncertain. Germline CDR1 reads LNHDA; CDR2 reads SQIVND (reference sequence). V gave up 7 bases and J gave up 5 bases, with 17 bases separating them. The CDR3 contains 14 residues. The CDR3 is CASNPGGRRTEAFF. The CDR3 DNA reads TGTGCCAGTAACCCGGGAGGGAGGCGTACTGAAGCTTTCTTT. Complete variable domain (other parts from reference TRBV19 and TRBJ1-1): DGGITQSPKYLFRKEGQNVTLSCEQNLNHDAMYWYRQDPGQGLRLIYYSQIVNDFQKGDIAEGYSVSREKKESFPLTVTSAQKNPTAFYLCASNPGGRRTEAFFGQGTRLTVV.

The chain couples TRBV5-4 to TRBJ1-2; TRBD1 matches at 7 bases. Per germline, CDR1 SGHNT and CDR2 YYREEE (reference sequence). J gave up 7 bases and V 5 bases, and 8 bases lay outside the gene matches. The CDR3 extends over 13 amino acids. The DNA of the CDR3 is TGTGCCAGCAGACCTACAGGGGCGCCTGGCTACACCTTC. Translating gives CASRPTGAPGYTF.

The J gene is TRBJ2-3, the V gene TRBV2, with D tentatively TRBD1 (6 bases). Trimming cost V 1 base and J 1 base, with 12 bases left between them. This CDR3 region has 16 residues. Germline values: CDR1 SNHLY, CDR2 FYNNEI. CDR3 sequence: CASSEGWGRGTDTQYF. The CDR3 coding sequence is TGTGCCAGCAGTGAAGGGTGGGGGCGAGGCACAGATACGCAGTATTTT.

The rearrangement uses TRBV7-9 and TRBJ1-1; TRBD1 is a possible D gene (5 bases). The germline V gene encodes CDR1 SEHNR and CDR2 FQNEAQ (reference sequence). Deletions cut 5 bases from V and 7 bases from J, with 14 bases between. The CDR3 is 13 residues long. In DNA form, the CDR3 reads TGTGCCAGCAGCCCGGGGGGGGGAGATGAAGCTTTCTTT. Amino acid sequence: CASSPGGGDEAFF.

Details on this clone: Other DNA sequences of this sample code for an identical CDR3. The rearrangement links TRBV5-1 to TRBJ2-3; 9 bases line up with TRBD2. Germline assignment: CDR1 SGHRS and CDR2 YFSETQ. Losses at the gene ends were 4 bases for V and 1 base for J; bases not matched to a gene: 1. The CDR3 has 14 residues. The CDR3 nucleotides are TGCGCCAGCAGCCGGACTAGCGGCACAGATACGCAGTATTTT. It encodes CASSRTSGTDTQYF.

V is TRBV5-1 and J is TRBJ2-3, with D unresolved. V lost 5 bases and J lost 2, with 6 bases in between. Germline assignment: CDR1 SGHRS and CDR2 YFSETQ. The CDR3 loop spans 12 amino acids. Here the CDR3 DNA reads TGCGCCAGCAGACTCGACACAGATACGCAGTATTTT. Its translation is CASRLDTDTQYF. Full variable domain (rest looked up from reference TRBV5-1 and TRBJ2-3): KAGVTQTPRYLIKTRGQQVTLSCSPISGHRSVSWYQQTPGQGLQFLFEYFSETQRNKGNFPGRFSGRQFSNSRSEMNVSTLELGDSALYLCASRLDTDTQYFGPGTRLTVL.

This clone was found a few times. J is TRBJ2-7 and V is TRBV7-2; 11 bases are a match to TRBD2. Germline V CDR1 and CDR2: SGHTA, FQGNSA. This CDR3 has 14 residues. Trimming removed 8 bases from V and 2 bases from J; junction bases left unmatched: 5. CDR3 loop: CASAFSGGAYEQYF. For the CDR3, the DNA is TGTGCCAGCGCCTTTAGCGGGGGGGCCTACGAGCAGTACTTC.

The V call is TRBV30, the J call TRBJ1-2, with 10 bases lining up with TRBD1. The CDR3 is made up of 14 amino acids. The germline V gene has CDR1 GTSNPN and CDR2 SVGIG (reference sequence). V was clipped by 4 bases and J by 6 bases; unmatched bases: 8. CDR3 in DNA: TGTGCCTGGAACCTACACGGACAGGGGGATGGCTACACCTTC. It encodes CAWNLHGQGDGYTF.

This clone was seen more than once but under ten times. This CDR3 reads CAWSVMGLPKETQYF. For the CDR3, the DNA is TGTGCCTGGAGTGTGATGGGACTTCCGAAAGAGACCCAGTACTTC. The V and J genes are TRBV30 and TRBJ2-5; tentative D call: TRBD2 (6 bases). Germline V gene sequence: CDR1 GTSNPN, CDR2 SVGIG (reference sequence). The V and J ends lost 0 bases and 3 bases respectively, with 14 bases between them. The CDR3 is 15 residues long.

This clone was seen a handful of times. Other DNA sequences of this sample code for an identical CDR3. The V gene is TRBV19, the J gene TRBJ1-5; tentatively, D is TRBD1 (6 bases). V was clipped by 2 bases and J by 7 bases, with 12 bases between them. The CDR3 has 14 residues. The germline V gene encodes CDR1 LNHDA and CDR2 SQIVND (reference sequence). CDR3 sequence: CASSITGSGQPQHF. The CDR3 DNA is TGTGCCAGTAGTATAACAGGGAGTGGGCAGCCCCAGCATTTT.

The rearrangement joins TRBV27 to TRBJ1-2; D gene uncertain. V gave up 5 bases and J gave up 5 bases, with 12 bases separating them. This CDR3 is 13 amino acids long. Per germline, CDR1 MNHEY and CDR2 SMNVEV (reference sequence). The CDR3 reads CASSRRPEYGYTF. The CDR3, as DNA: TGTGCCAGCAGTCGTCGACCGGAGTATGGCTACACCTTC.

The chain uses TRBV11-2 and TRBJ1-2, with 7 bases fitting TRBD1. This CDR3 region has 15 residues. V gave up 0 bases and J gave up 7 bases; unmatched junction bases: 8. Germline V gene sequence: CDR1 SGHAT, CDR2 FQNNGV. The CDR3 sequence: CASSLDPTGAGGYTF. The CDR3 DNA reads TGTGCCAGCAGCTTAGACCCTACAGGGGCGGGTGGCTACACCTTC. The variable domain in full, completed from reference TRBV11-2 and TRBJ1-2, reads EAGVAQSPRYKIIEKRQSVAFWCNPISGHATLYWYQQILGQGPKLLIQFQNNGVVDDSQLPKDRFSAERLKGVDSTLKIQPAKLEDSAVYLCASSLDPTGAGGYTFGSGTRLTVV.

This clone came up a few times. DNA of the CDR3: TGTGCCAGTAGTACGGGGTGGGACAGGGAGAACACTGAAGCTTTCTTT. Translated, it gives CASSTGWDRENTEAFF. V gene TRBV19 combines with J gene TRBJ1-1, with 9 bases fitting TRBD1. The CDR3 is 16 amino acids. Germline CDR1 reads LNHDA; CDR2 reads SQIVND (reference sequence). V shed 4 bases, J shed 1 base, and the junction held 7 bases outside the gene matches.

The V gene is TRBV19, the J gene TRBJ1-5, with a tentative D call TRBD1 (6 bases). From germline, CDR1 is LNHDA and CDR2 SQIVND (reference sequence). CDR3 length equals 17 residues. The V gene lost 3 bases and the J gene lost 8 bases, with 23 bases spanning the gap. The CDR3 spells CASSIAWERGKHEPQHF. In DNA form, the CDR3 reads TGTGCCAGTAGTATCGCTTGGGAAAGGGGGAAGCACGAGCCCCAGCATTTT. Together with reference TRBV19 and TRBJ1-5, the CDR3 gives the full variable domain: DGGITQSPKYLFRKEGQNVTLSCEQNLNHDAMYWYRQDPGQGLRLIYYSQIVNDFQKGDIAEGYSVSREKKESFPLTVTSAQKNPTAFYLCASSIAWERGKHEPQHFGDGTRLSIL.

The gene calls are TRBV7-2 and TRBJ1-3, with a weak D call TRBD1 (6 bases). The V and J ends lost 3 bases and 2 bases respectively, with 14 bases between them. The CDR3 has 16 residues. The germline V gene encodes CDR1 SGHTA and CDR2 FQGNSA. In DNA, the CDR3 is TGTGCCAGCAGCTTGGCAACAGGGTTGGCTGGAAACACCATATATTTT. As protein: CASSLATGLAGNTIYF.

V gene TRBV6-5 combines with J gene TRBJ2-3; D may be TRBD1 (5 bases). This CDR3 contains 13 residues. In germline, CDR1 is MNHEY, CDR2 SVGAGI. Trimming removed 11 bases from V and 2 bases from J, with 14 bases in between. CDR3 coding DNA: TGTGCCGTTAACGCGGACAACACAGATACGCAGTATTTT. It codes for CAVNADNTDTQYF.

V and J are TRBV6-1 and TRBJ2-7, with D possibly TRBD2 on 6 matching bases. The V gene's germline CDR1 is MNHNS and CDR2 SASEGT. Trimming cost V 2 bases and J 7 bases, with 6 bases left between them. This CDR3 contains 11 residues. CDR3 sequence: CASSEREEQYF. The CDR3 nucleotides read TGTGCCAGCAGTGAACGGGAGGAGCAGTACTTC.

This clone was observed a single time. This sequence joins TRBV27 and TRBJ2-1; 8 positions agree with TRBD2. This CDR3 spans 14 amino acids. Per germline, CDR1 MNHEY and CDR2 SMNVEV (reference sequence). V shed 3 bases and J 7 bases; nucleotides not matched to a gene: 5. The chain's CDR3 is CASSFRGGRNEQFF. Here the CDR3 DNA reads TGTGCCAGCAGTTTCCGGGGGGGCCGGAATGAGCAGTTCTTC.

The chain employs TRBV6-4 and TRBJ1-5, with D possibly TRBD1 on 6 matching bases. The CDR3 is made up of 17 amino acids. From germline, CDR1 is MRHNA and CDR2 SNTAGT. V was cut by 2 bases and J by 2 bases, with 16 bases left in between. CDR3 bases: TGTGCCAGCAGTGACCAACTTACAGGGTATCGCAATCAGCCCCAGCATTTT. Protein sequence: CASSDQLTGYRNQPQHF.

This chain uses TRBV7-9 with TRBJ2-2, with D perhaps matching TRBD1 (5 bases). Germline V gives CDR1 SEHNR, CDR2 FQNEAQ (reference sequence). The CDR3 totals 15 residues. With 9 bases removed from V and 8 bases from J, the gap between germline ends came to 22 bases. This CDR3 is CASEIGASSQGELFF. The CDR3 DNA follows: TGTGCCAGTGAAATAGGGGCCTCCTCCCAGGGGGAGCTGTTTTTT.

The chain uses TRBV19 and TRBJ1-1; 9 nucleotides match TRBD1. Germline V gene lookup returns CDR1 LNHDA and CDR2 SQIVND (reference sequence). The CDR3 is made up of 16 amino acids. The J segment lost 2 bases and the V segment lost 8 bases, leaving 12 bases of the junction unmatched. The CDR3 region has the DNA TGTGCCAGTCGAAAGGGGACAGGGTATCTCAACACTGAAGCTTTCTTT. Its protein is CASRKGTGYLNTEAFF. Supplemented by reference TRBV19 and TRBJ1-1, the full variable domain reads DGGITQSPKYLFRKEGQNVTLSCEQNLNHDAMYWYRQDPGQGLRLIYYSQIVNDFQKGDIAEGYSVSREKKESFPLTVTSAQKNPTAFYLCASRKGTGYLNTEAFFGQGTRLTVV.

This chain uses TRBV28 with TRBJ2-1, with D perhaps matching TRBD2 (7 bases). The germline V gene has CDR1 MDHEN and CDR2 SYDVKM. Deletions cut 5 bases from V and 7 bases from J, with 27 bases between. The CDR3 runs to 18 residues. CDR3 amino acids: CASSPIHNRGAPSNEQFF. The CDR3 coding sequence is TGTGCCAGCAGTCCGATTCATAACCGGGGGGCCCCCTCAAATGAGCAGTTCTTC.